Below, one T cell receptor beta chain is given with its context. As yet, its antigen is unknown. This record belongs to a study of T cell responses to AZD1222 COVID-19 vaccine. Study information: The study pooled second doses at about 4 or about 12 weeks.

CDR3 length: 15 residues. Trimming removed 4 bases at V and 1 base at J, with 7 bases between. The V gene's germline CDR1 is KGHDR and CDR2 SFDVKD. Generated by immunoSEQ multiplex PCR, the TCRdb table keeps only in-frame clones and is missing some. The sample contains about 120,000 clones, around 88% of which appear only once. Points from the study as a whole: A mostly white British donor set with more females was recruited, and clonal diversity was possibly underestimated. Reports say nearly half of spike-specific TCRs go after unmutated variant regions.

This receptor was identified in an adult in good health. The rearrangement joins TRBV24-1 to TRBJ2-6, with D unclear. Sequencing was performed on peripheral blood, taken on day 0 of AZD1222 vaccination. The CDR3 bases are TGTGCCACCAGTGACCTGGCATCTGGGGCCAACGTCCTGACTTTC. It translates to CATSDLASGANVLTF.